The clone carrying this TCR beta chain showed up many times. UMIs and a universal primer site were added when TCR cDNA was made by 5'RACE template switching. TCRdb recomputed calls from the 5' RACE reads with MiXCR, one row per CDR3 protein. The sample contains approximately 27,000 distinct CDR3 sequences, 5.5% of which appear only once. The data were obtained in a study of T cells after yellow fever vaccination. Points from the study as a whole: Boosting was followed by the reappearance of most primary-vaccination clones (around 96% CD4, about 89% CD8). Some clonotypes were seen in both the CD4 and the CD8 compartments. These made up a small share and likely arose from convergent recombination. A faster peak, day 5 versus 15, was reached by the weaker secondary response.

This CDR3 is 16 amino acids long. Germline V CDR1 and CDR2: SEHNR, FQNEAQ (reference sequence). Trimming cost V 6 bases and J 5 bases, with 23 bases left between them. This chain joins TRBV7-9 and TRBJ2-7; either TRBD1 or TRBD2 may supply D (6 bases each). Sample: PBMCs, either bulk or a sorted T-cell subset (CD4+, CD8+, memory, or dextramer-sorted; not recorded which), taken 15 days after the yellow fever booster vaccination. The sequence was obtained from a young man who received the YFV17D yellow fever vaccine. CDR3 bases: TGTGCCAGCAGTTCCGGGGTCAACTCGGGGGCCAACGAGCAGTACTTC. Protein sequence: CASSSGVNSGANEQYF.